The 4 T cell receptor beta chains below were found in one sample sequenced in a study of T cells in localized non-small cell lung cancer. The table came from immunoSEQ multiplex PCR; TCRdb's copy has only in-frame clones and leaves some out. The data show 53,000 or so clones, roughly nine tenths seen once. The sequencing used peripheral blood, collected before any cancer treatment. These receptors came from a man aged 40 to 70 with stage I lung adenocarcinoma.

This clone appeared a single time. The rearrangement joins TRBV5-1 to TRBJ2-7; D may be TRBD1 (5 bases). CDR1 is SGHRS, CDR2 YFSETQ, per germline. V was trimmed by 0 bases and J by 4 bases, leaving 11 bases between them. The CDR3 length is 14 residues. CDR3 nucleotides: TGCGCCAGCAGCTTGGGACAGCCTACTTACGAGCAGTACTTC. Amino acids: CASSLGQPTYEQYF.

The chain joins TRBV5-8 to TRBJ1-5, with a possible D match to TRBD1 (5 bases). Germline V gene lookup returns CDR1 SGHTS and CDR2 YDEGEE. The CDR3 sequence is 15 residues long. Deletions cut 4 bases from V and 5 bases from J, with 16 bases between. The CDR3 reads CASSRVGAHDQPQHF. DNA of the CDR3: TGTGCCAGCAGCCGGGTCGGGGCGCATGATCAGCCCCAGCATTTT.

The chain is built from TRBV29-1 and TRBJ2-6, with 8 bases that match TRBD1. Germline V gives CDR1 SQVTM, CDR2 ANQGSEA. The J segment lost 3 bases and the V segment lost 0 bases, leaving 10 bases of the junction unmatched. The CDR3 runs to 18 residues. The CDR3 reads CSVEDPGQGAGGANVLTF. CDR3 nucleotides: TGCAGCGTTGAAGATCCGGGCCAGGGGGCGGGTGGGGCCAACGTCCTGACTTTC.

The J gene is TRBJ1-2, the V gene TRBV4-1, with a possible D match to TRBD1 (5 bases). Trimming pared 3 bases from V and 6 bases from J, leaving 14 bases between. The CDR3 is 14 residues long. Germline V CDR1 and CDR2: MGHRA, YSYEKL. CDR3 in DNA: TGCGCCAGCAGCCAGCCATGGGGGACGGATGGCTACACCTTC. This translates into CASSQPWGTDGYTF.